The 5 T cell receptor beta chains below all came from one sample that was sequenced in a study of human T cells and chemical hapten exposure. TCRdb redid the calling of the RACE reads with MiXCR, one entry per CDR3 protein. Of over 300,000 distinct CDR3 sequences in the sample, about 5.1% were seen once. The time point denotes: pre-sensitization, week 0. Treatment in this sample: therapeutic diphenylcyclopropenone sensitization with weekly scalp DPC. Sequencing used whole blood, obtained in connection with sensitization to the hapten diphenylcyclopropenone (DPC). The source of these receptors is a woman in her fifties or sixties with alopecia areata. Some clones in this sample may be carry-over from other donors' samples.

In this sample, this clonotype turned up many times. The CDR3 here is CASSLTSGTHNEQFF. CDR3 coding DNA: TGTGCCAGCAGCCTGACTAGCGGGACCCACAATGAGCAGTTCTTC. J is TRBJ2-1 and V is TRBV7-2, with 11 bases that match TRBD2. The CDR3 extends over 15 amino acids. From germline, CDR1 is SGHTA and CDR2 FQGNSA. V shed 5 bases and J 5 bases; nucleotides not matched to a gene: 5.

The chain couples TRBV7-9 to TRBJ1-4; TRBD1 might be the D (5 bases). V lost 3 bases and J lost 2, with 7 bases in between. Germline lookup yields CDR1 SEHNR and CDR2 FQNEAQ (reference sequence). There are 14 residues in the CDR3. The CDR3 DNA is TGTGCCAGCAGCTTCAGGGCTACTAATGAAAAACTGTTTTTT. This gives the protein CASSFRATNEKLFF.

This clonotype was detected ten times or more. The rearrangement uses TRBV7-9 and TRBJ2-1; 8 bases agree with TRBD1. V shed 5 bases, J shed 9 bases, and the junction held 9 bases outside the gene matches. The CDR3 runs 14 residues. Germline-derived CDR1 and CDR2 are SEHNR and FQNEAQ (reference sequence). The CDR3 here is CASSPRTGSGEQFF. As DNA, the CDR3 is TGTGCCAGCAGCCCTCGGACAGGGTCGGGTGAGCAGTTCTTC.

This clonotype was found many times. V and J are TRBV12-3 or TRBV12-4 and TRBJ2-2; D may correspond to TRBD1 or TRBD2 (5 bases each). The CDR3 totals 12 residues. V was cut by 3 bases and J by 7 bases, with 6 bases left in between. In nucleotides, the CDR3 is TGTGCCAGCAGTTTTGGGGGCGGGGAGCTGTTTTTT. Translating gives CASSFGGGELFF.

This clonotype was observed many times. The chain employs TRBV4-1 and TRBJ2-3; 8 bases are a match to TRBD2. After removal of 11 bases from V and 6 bases from J, the junction contained 13 bases not matched to a gene. From germline, CDR1 is MGHRA and CDR2 YSYEKL. This CDR3 is 14 amino acids long. CDR3 region: CAGGAPGGLDTQYF. The CDR3 coding sequence is TGCGCCGGCGGGGCCCCGGGAGGGTTGGATACGCAGTATTTT.